This T cell receptor beta chain was observed in a study of tissue T cells after allogeneic stem cell transplantation. Of note for this clone: The antigen is undetermined.

General study findings and limits: Shared clones across patients were few; motif clustering revealed tissue-specific shared signatures. In patients and mice, blood and spleen missed much of tissue repertoire. TCR repertoires tracked anatomic similarity, regardless of disease or transplant status.

Assay used: immunoSEQ multiplex PCR; TCRdb lists only in-frame clones, some missing. The sample yields some 1,800 clones, more than 75% seen once. Germline loops: CDR1 LGHNA, CDR2 YNFKEQ. CDR3 length: 13 amino acids. The ends were cut back, 5 bases at V and 7 bases at J, with 14 bases in the middle. This sequence originates from a male patient aged 40 to 70 with steroid-refractory graft-versus-host disease after an allogeneic stem cell transplant. Part of the T cell pool may stem from the graft donor. The material sequenced was colon tissue, taken at autopsy. The rearrangement links TRBV4-2 to TRBJ1-1; D remains ambiguous. CDR3 loop: CASSTPRVLEAFF. CDR3 nucleotide sequence: TGTGCCAGCAGCACCCCCCGGGTTCTTGAAGCTTTCTTT.